These 27 T cell receptor beta chains originate from one sample sequenced in a study of T cell responses to AZD1222 COVID-19 vaccine. Sequencing used immunoSEQ multiplex PCR; TCRdb keeps in-frame clones, though not all of them. This table has under 150,000 clones, 90% appearing once. This specimen consisted of peripheral blood, obtained on day 0 of AZD1222 vaccination. The receptors were gathered from an adult in good health.

This rearrangement joins TRBV7-2 to TRBJ2-1, with 8 bases identical to TRBD2. Unmatched junction bases numbered 3, after V lost 1 base and J lost 4 bases. The CDR3 is 15 residues long. Germline V gene data show CDR1 as SGHTA and CDR2 as FQGNSA. Here the CDR3 reads CASSLGTSTYNEQFF. The DNA for the CDR3 is TGTGCCAGCAGCTTAGGGACTAGCACATACAATGAGCAGTTCTTC.

The gene calls are TRBV4-1 and TRBJ1-1; D may be TRBD1 (5 bases). Trimming took 0 bases from V and 1 from J, leaving 12 bases between them. In germline, CDR1 is MGHRA, CDR2 YSYEKL. The CDR3 runs 16 residues. The CDR3 loop is CASSQDEGSGNTEAFF. The CDR3, as DNA: TGCGCCAGCAGCCAAGATGAGGGGTCCGGGAACACTGAAGCTTTCTTT.

The chain recombines TRBV11-2 with TRBJ2-7, with 7 bases matching TRBD2. CDR1 is SGHAT, CDR2 FQNNGV, per germline. Trimming at V came to 2 bases and at J to 0 bases, leaving 4 bases not matched to a gene. CDR3 size: 15 residues. In DNA form, the CDR3 reads TGTGCCAGCAGCTTATCCAGCGGGGTCTCCTACGAGCAGTACTTC. Its protein product is CASSLSSGVSYEQYF.

The chain recombines TRBV13 with TRBJ1-1; no definite D call. Germline values: CDR1 PRHDT, CDR2 FYEKMQ (reference sequence). This CDR3 has 12 amino acids. V lost 2 bases and J 10 bases, leaving 11 bases between the germline ends. CDR3 loop: CASSLLVSGAFF. CDR3 sequence (DNA): TGTGCCAGCAGCTTACTGGTATCCGGAGCTTTCTTT.

The rearrangement uses TRBV7-9 and TRBJ1-2; unclear D gene. Per the germline V gene, CDR1 is SEHNR and CDR2 is FQNEAQ (reference sequence). The CDR3 runs 12 residues. V lost 7 bases and J lost 5, with 11 bases in between. The CDR3 region has the DNA TGTGCCAGCACAGGAATCCGATATGGCTACACCTTC. This encodes CASTGIRYGYTF. The full variable domain, with the rest looked up from reference TRBV7-9 and TRBJ1-2, is DTGVSQNPRHKITKRGQNVTFRCDPISEHNRLYWYRQTLGQGPEFLTYFQNEAQLEKSRLLSDRFSAERPKGSFSTLEIQRTEQGDSAMYLCASTGIRYGYTFGSGTRLTVV.

This clone was detected only once. The genes are TRBV7-9 and TRBJ2-7, with D unclear. The germline V and J ends were trimmed by 4 bases and 3 bases, with 13 bases remaining between them. Germline CDR1 is SEHNR and CDR2 is FQNEAQ (reference sequence). The CDR3 is 14 amino acids. The CDR3 bases are TGTGCCAGCAGCTACGACCCCACGGGCTACGAGCAGTACTTC. Protein product: CASSYDPTGYEQYF. Filled out from reference TRBV7-9 and TRBJ2-7, the complete variable domain reads DTGVSQNPRHKITKRGQNVTFRCDPISEHNRLYWYRQTLGQGPEFLTYFQNEAQLEKSRLLSDRFSAERPKGSFSTLEIQRTEQGDSAMYLCASSYDPTGYEQYFGPGTRLTVT.

The rearrangement uses TRBV12-5 and TRBJ2-1, with TRBD2 as a possible D gene (6 bases). Germline CDR1 is LGHNT and CDR2 is FRNRAP. The ends were cut back, 6 bases at V and 7 bases at J, with 16 bases in the middle. The CDR3 consists of 14 residues. CDR3 nucleotides: TGTGCTAGTGGCCGTGGCGGGGCCACAAATGAGCAGTTCTTC. Translation: CASGRGGATNEQFF.

CDR3 in DNA: TGTGCCAGCCACGCCCGAACTATCTCTGAGCAGTTCTTC. Protein product: CASHARTISEQFF. This sequence joins TRBV27 and TRBJ2-1; D is undetermined. CDR3 length: 13 amino acids. V was clipped by 8 bases and J by 9 bases, with 17 bases between them. Looked up from germline, CDR1 is MNHEY and CDR2 is SMNVEV (reference sequence).

The CDR3 coding sequence is TGTGCCAGCAGCGTAGCAGAGGGGACTGGCTACACCTTC. Translation: CASSVAEGTGYTF. The gene calls are TRBV9 and TRBJ1-2, with a weak D call TRBD1 (5 bases). Germline CDR1 reads SGDLS; CDR2 reads YYNGEE. V was pared by 0 bases and J by 7 bases, with 10 bases between. The CDR3 covers 13 residues.

This clone has just one count. This chain connects TRBV7-8 to TRBJ2-1; D not certain. The CDR3 is made up of 15 amino acids. The V end was cut by 2 bases, the J end by 0 bases, with 8 bases between. Germline V lookup: CDR1 SGHVS, CDR2 FQNEAQ. CDR3 in amino acids: CASSLRRSSYNEQFF. The CDR3 coding sequence is TGTGCCAGCAGCTTAAGGCGGAGCTCCTACAATGAGCAGTTCTTC.

Regarding this clone: A read error may account for a junction end that differs from germline. The chain has TRBV12-3 or TRBV12-4 and TRBJ1-1, with TRBD1 matching over 7 bases. The CDR3 has 11 amino acids. CDR3 sequence: CASSLRGDSVF. CDR3 DNA sequence: TGTGCCAGCAGTTTACGGGGGGACAGCGTCTTT.

V and J are TRBV6-2 or TRBV6-3 and TRBJ1-2; 7 bases agree with TRBD1. V dropped 5 bases and J dropped 4; count of bases not matched to a gene: 7. The CDR3 has 14 amino acids. Germline V CDR1 and CDR2: MNHEY, SVGEGT. Here the CDR3 reads CASSPDRVLYGYTF. DNA of the CDR3: TGTGCCAGCAGTCCCGACAGGGTACTCTATGGCTACACCTTC.

V gene TRBV28 combines with J gene TRBJ2-5; TRBD2 agrees at 7 bases. Germline assignment: CDR1 MDHEN and CDR2 SYDVKM. J was trimmed by 2 bases and V by 6 bases; bases with no gene match: 3. The CDR3 is 13 amino acids. This chain's CDR3 is CASRWGGQETQYF. CDR3 nucleotide sequence: TGTGCCAGCAGGTGGGGGGGTCAAGAGACCCAGTACTTC.

V gene TRBV19 combines with J gene TRBJ2-2; 9 bases are a match to TRBD2. The CDR3 is 14 amino acids. Germline V gives CDR1 LNHDA, CDR2 SQIVND (reference sequence). Germline trimming cut 8 bases from V and 5 bases from J; bases unmatched to any gene: 6. The CDR3 coding sequence is TGTGCCAGTTCGACTAGCGGACGGACCGGGGAGCTGTTTTTT. Amino acid sequence: CASSTSGRTGELFF.

This rearrangement joins TRBV5-4 to TRBJ1-2, with 7 bases matching TRBD1. The germline CDR1 and CDR2 sequences are SGHNT and YYREEE (reference sequence). V gave up 1 base and J gave up 8 bases; unmatched junction bases: 8. There are 14 residues in the CDR3. CDR3 nucleotide sequence: TGTGCCAGCAGCTTGTTTTCAGGGGGAGGCGGCTACACCTTC. Its protein product is CASSLFSGGGGYTF.

The genes are TRBV6-5 and TRBJ2-7; weak D call: TRBD2 (6 bases). The V and J ends lost 6 bases and 2 bases respectively, with 17 bases between them. Germline V lookup: CDR1 MNHEY, CDR2 SVGAGI. CDR3 size: 15 residues. For the CDR3, the DNA is TGTGCCAGCAGGGGTAGCGGAATAAGAGCCTACGAGCAGTACTTC. It encodes CASRGSGIRAYEQYF.

This chain connects TRBV27 to TRBJ2-7; 8 bases fit TRBD1. The CDR3 sequence is 19 residues long. The germline CDR1 and CDR2 sequences are MNHEY and SMNVEV (reference sequence). The V gene end was trimmed by 6 bases and the J gene end by 3 bases; junction bases not matched to a gene: 22. CDR3: CASRPRTGWGAETNYEQYF. The CDR3 nucleotides read TGTGCCAGCAGACCGAGGACAGGGTGGGGCGCCGAGACAAACTACGAGCAGTACTTC.

J is TRBJ1-3 and V is TRBV7-9, with unresolved D. Germline V gives CDR1 SEHNR, CDR2 FQNEAQ (reference sequence). This CDR3 region has 12 residues. With 1 base removed from V and 7 bases from J, the gap between germline ends came to 5 bases. In DNA form, the CDR3 reads TGTGCCAGCAGCTTAGGGGAGAACACCATATATTTT. Its translation: CASSLGENTIYF.

The chain recombines TRBV4-2 with TRBJ2-2; 9 bases line up with TRBD1. After removal of 2 bases from V and 6 bases from J, the junction contained 1 base not matched to a gene. CDR3 length: 14 residues. Germline assignment: CDR1 LGHNA and CDR2 YNFKEQ. The DNA for the CDR3 is TGTGCCAGCAGCCAAACAGGGGGCGCCGGGGAGCTGTTTTTT. This gives the protein CASSQTGGAGELFF.

The chain employs TRBV9 and TRBJ2-7; D may be TRBD1 (6 bases). The germline V gene encodes CDR1 SGDLS and CDR2 YYNGEE. The CDR3 consists of 14 residues. V gave up 2 bases and J gave up 2 bases, with 11 bases separating them. Here the CDR3 reads CASSVDSLPYEQYF. DNA for the CDR3: TGTGCCAGCAGCGTGGACAGCCTGCCCTACGAGCAGTACTTC.

The rearrangement uses TRBV7-6 and TRBJ1-5, with 10 bases aligning to TRBD1. Germline V lookup: CDR1 SGHVS, CDR2 FNYEAQ. The CDR3 consists of 17 residues. The V segment lost 4 bases and the J segment 2 bases; nucleotides outside the gene matches: 8. The CDR3 loop is CASSSAAGTGGNQPQHF. The CDR3 DNA reads TGTGCCAGCAGCTCCGCGGCCGGGACAGGGGGCAATCAGCCCCAGCATTTT.

The chain carries TRBV6-5 and TRBJ2-7; 8 bases fit TRBD1. Unmatched junction bases numbered 7, after V lost 4 bases and J lost 2 bases. This CDR3 region has 15 residues. CDR1 is MNHEY and CDR2 is SVGAGI in the germline V gene. The CDR3 bases are TGTGCCAGCAGTTCCCAGGGGGCCGGGGCCTACGAGCAGTACTTC. Its protein product is CASSSQGAGAYEQYF.

The chain combines TRBV4-1 with TRBJ2-5, with 9 bases matching TRBD2. The CDR3 length is 16 residues. With 3 bases clipped from V and 5 bases from J, the junction kept 10 bases outside the gene matches. Germline assignment: CDR1 MGHRA and CDR2 YSYEKL. Written as DNA, the CDR3 is TGCGCCAGCAGCCAGGGTAGCGGGAGTAGGACGGAGACCCAGTACTTC. Amino acid sequence: CASSQGSGSRTETQYF.

The chain recombines TRBV11-2 with TRBJ2-7; D is unresolved. The CDR3 runs to 13 residues. Trimming took 7 bases from V and 2 from J, leaving 12 bases between them. Germline CDR1 SGHAT, CDR2 FQNNGV. This CDR3 reads CASTPTATYEQYF. The CDR3 DNA reads TGTGCCAGCACCCCGACCGCCACCTACGAGCAGTACTTC.

This chain connects TRBV15 to TRBJ1-6, with D uncertain. Trimming pared 0 bases from V and 6 bases from J, leaving 12 bases between. Germline loops: CDR1 LNHNV, CDR2 YYDKDF (reference sequence). The CDR3 spans 16 residues. The CDR3 coding sequence is TGTGCCACCAGCAGAGATCCGGGGTCCACTAATTCACCCCTCCACTTT. This gives the protein CATSRDPGSTNSPLHF.

The chain joins TRBV6-2 or TRBV6-3 to TRBJ2-3; D is ambiguous. Germline CDR1 and CDR2: MNHEY and SVGEGT. V was pared by 2 bases and J by 7 bases, with 7 bases between. CDR3 size: 12 residues. The CDR3: CASSYLSYTQYF. Written as DNA, the CDR3 is TGTGCCAGCAGTTACCTCTCCTATACGCAGTATTTT.

DNA for the CDR3: TGTGCCAGCAACGGCGGGACAGATACGCAGTATTTT. Encoded protein: CASNGGTDTQYF. The chain recombines TRBV12-3 or TRBV12-4 with TRBJ2-3, with D maybe TRBD2 (5 bases). V was trimmed by 7 bases and J by 3 bases, leaving 8 bases between them. The CDR3 runs to 12 residues.